The 28 T cell receptor beta chains reported below all come from one sample, sequenced in a study of control samples from healthy donors and cancer patients. Generated by immunoSEQ multiplex PCR, the TCRdb table keeps only in-frame clones and is missing some. Of around 200,000 clones in the sample, over 80% were seen once. Sequenced material: blood. The receptors derive from a man between 18 and 29 years old in good health.

The sample holds one count of this clone. The chain couples TRBV14 to TRBJ2-1; D ambiguous. This CDR3 region has 15 residues. CDR1 and CDR2 (germline): SGHDN, FVKESK. V lost 4 bases, J lost 2 bases, and 12 bases lay in between. The CDR3 nucleotides are TGTGCCAGCAGCCGAGACCCAGGACCCTACAATGAGCAGTTCTTC. Translated: CASSRDPGPYNEQFF.

The table lists this clone with a few counts. The chain recombines TRBV4-2 with TRBJ1-6, with D perhaps TRBD1 (5 bases). The CDR3 is made up of 15 amino acids. Germline CDR1 LGHNA, CDR2 YNFKEQ. V was pared by 0 bases and J by 14 bases, with 17 bases between. The CDR3 DNA reads TGTGCCAGCAGCCAAGAGTGGGGCGATAGCTTGGCCCTCCACTTT. Amino acids: CASSQEWGDSLALHF.

J is TRBJ2-5 and V is TRBV5-1; D is possibly TRBD2 (5 bases). CDR3 length equals 13 residues. Germline V gene sequence: CDR1 SGHRS, CDR2 YFSETQ. V was trimmed by 4 bases and J by 4 bases, leaving 11 bases between them. CDR3 loop: CASSPRAGETQYF. As DNA, the CDR3 is TGCGCCAGCAGCCCGAGGGCCGGAGAGACCCAGTACTTC.

J is TRBJ1-2 and V is TRBV2; maybe TRBD1 (5 bases). V shed 5 bases and J shed 8 bases, with 21 bases lying between them. CDR3 length equals 15 residues. Per the germline V gene, CDR1 is SNHLY and CDR2 is FYNNEI. CDR3 in amino acids: CASSPFLQAAYGYTF. The CDR3 coding sequence is TGTGCCAGCAGTCCATTCCTACAGGCAGCCTACGGCTACACCTTC.

This clone was counted a single time. The rearrangement joins TRBV6-2 or TRBV6-3 to TRBJ1-1, with TRBD1 identical over 12 bases. The CDR3 has 18 amino acids. Losses at the gene ends were 2 bases for V and 5 bases for J; bases not matched to a gene: 12. The germline V gene has CDR1 MNHEY and CDR2 SVGEGT. CDR3 DNA sequence: TGTGCCAGCAGTTACCCTACTACCGGGACAGGGGGCTATACTGAAGCTTTCTTT. Protein product: CASSYPTTGTGGYTEAFF.

The V gene is TRBV5-4, the J gene TRBJ2-5, with 12 nucleotides matching TRBD2. This CDR3 has 16 residues. The ends lost 0 bases at V and 3 bases at J; junction bases unmatched: 3. The germline V gene has CDR1 SGHNT and CDR2 YYREEE (reference sequence). CDR3: CASSLGGLAGKETQYF. Written as DNA, the CDR3 is TGTGCCAGCAGCTTGGGGGGACTAGCGGGTAAAGAGACCCAGTACTTC.

The chain combines TRBV3-1 (or the pseudogene TRBV3-2) with TRBJ2-3; 11 nucleotides match TRBD2. Losses at the gene ends were 4 bases for V and 3 bases for J; bases not matched to a gene: 0. The germline gives CDR1 LGHDT, CDR2 YNNKEL (reference sequence). This CDR3 contains 14 residues. CDR3 protein: CASSPSGGTDTQYF. The CDR3 DNA sequence: TGTGCCAGCAGCCCTAGCGGGGGGACAGATACGCAGTATTTT.

The chain has TRBV18 and TRBJ1-1; D ambiguous. This CDR3 comprises 15 residues. Looked up from germline, CDR1 is KGHSH and CDR2 is LQKENI. Trimming shortened V by 0 bases and J by 5 bases, and 13 bases separated the two germline ends. CDR3 DNA sequence: TGTGCCAGCTCACCACCGCCGAGAGGCGAGACTGAAGCTTTCTTT. It translates to CASSPPPRGETEAFF. The variable domain in full, completed from reference TRBV18 and TRBJ1-1, reads NAGVMQNPRHLVRRRGQEARLRCSPMKGHSHVYWYRQLPEEGLKFMVYLQKENIIDESGMPKERFSAEFPKEGPSILRIQQVVRGDSAAYFCASSPPPRGETEAFFGQGTRLTVV.

The chain is built from TRBV23-1 and TRBJ1-6; TRBD1 aligns across 7 bases. TRBV23-1 is an ORF, with its function uncertain. The CDR3 has 17 amino acids. V trimming: 3 bases; J trimming: 6 bases; junction bases outside the gene matches: 11. The CDR3: CASSQGRGGSSNSPLHF. The DNA of the CDR3 is TGCGCCAGCAGTCAGGGACGAGGGGGCTCTAGTAATTCACCCCTCCACTTT.

This clone occurred once. The chain carries TRBV5-1 and TRBJ1-1; 7 bases line up with TRBD1. Per the germline V gene, CDR1 is SGHRS and CDR2 is YFSETQ. V shed 2 bases, J shed 6 bases, and the junction held 7 bases outside the gene matches. This CDR3 region has 14 residues. The DNA for the CDR3 is TGCGCCAGCAGCTTCGTACAGGGGATCGCTGAAGCTTTCTTT. Protein product: CASSFVQGIAEAFF.

CDR3: CASSVEPLHGSSYNSPLHF. The DNA for the CDR3 is TGTGCCAGCAGCGTAGAACCCCTCCACGGGAGCTCCTATAATTCACCCCTCCACTTT. The V call is TRBV9, the J call TRBJ1-6, with D uncertain. This CDR3 is 19 amino acids long. Deletions cut 0 bases from V and 0 bases from J, with 16 bases between. Per germline, CDR1 SGDLS and CDR2 YYNGEE.

This clone has only one observation. The J gene is TRBJ2-5, the V gene TRBV19; D gene ambiguous. The V and J ends lost 2 bases and 1 base respectively, with 5 bases between them. CDR1 and CDR2 (germline): LNHDA, SQIVND (reference sequence). The CDR3 spans 13 residues. Here the CDR3 reads CASSISTQETQYF. The CDR3 nucleotides are TGTGCCAGTAGTATATCCACCCAAGAGACCCAGTACTTC.

CDR3 nucleotides: TGTGCCAGCAGCCAGGCGGGATACGGGGAGCTGTTTTTT. Protein sequence: CASSQAGYGELFF. The V gene is TRBV3-1 (or the pseudogene TRBV3-2), the J gene TRBJ2-2, with D perhaps TRBD2 (6 bases). Trimming cost V 3 bases and J 7 bases, with 9 bases left between them. This CDR3 spans 13 amino acids. CDR1 LGHDT and CDR2 YNNKEL come from the germline V gene (reference sequence).

This sequence joins TRBV19 and TRBJ2-6; no firm D call. The CDR3 extends over 14 amino acids. Trimming shortened V by 5 bases and J by 1 base, and 6 bases separated the two germline ends. From germline, CDR1 is LNHDA and CDR2 SQIVND (reference sequence). The CDR3, as DNA: TGTGCCAGTAGTTCAGGTTCTGGGGCCAACGTCCTGACTTTC. This sequence encodes CASSSGSGANVLTF.

This chain connects TRBV5-1 to TRBJ2-6; 7 nucleotides line up with TRBD1. V trimming: 4 bases; J trimming: 4 bases; junction bases outside the gene matches: 8. The germline V gene has CDR1 SGHRS and CDR2 YFSETQ. The CDR3 spans 16 residues. The CDR3 reads CASSQTTGAGANVLTF. The CDR3 DNA reads as TGCGCCAGCAGCCAAACCACAGGGGCCGGGGCCAACGTCCTGACTTTC.

This clone was observed once. V and J are TRBV15 and TRBJ2-1; D is unresolved. The germline CDR1 and CDR2 sequences are LNHNV and YYDKDF (reference sequence). The CDR3 totals 13 residues. The V end was cut by 0 bases, the J end by 2 bases, with 2 bases between. The CDR3 DNA reads as TGTGCCACCAGCAGAGACACCTACAATGAGCAGTTCTTC. This gives the protein CATSRDTYNEQFF. Full variable domain (missing parts from reference TRBV15 and TRBJ2-1): DAMVIQNPRYQVTQFGKPVTLSCSQTLNHNVMYWYQQKSSQAPKLLFHYYDKDFNNEADTPDNFQSRRPNTSFCFLDIRSPGLGDTAMYLCATSRDTYNEQFFGPGTRLTVL.

This chain connects TRBV9 to TRBJ2-2; no clear D. Looked up from germline, CDR1 is SGDLS and CDR2 is YYNGEE. V shed 0 bases and J shed 4 bases, with 10 bases lying between them. The CDR3 consists of 15 residues. The CDR3 DNA sequence: TGTGCCAGCAGCGTAGGGGGAACCACCACCGGGGAGCTGTTTTTT. Amino acid sequence: CASSVGGTTTGELFF.

The V call is TRBV3-1 (or the pseudogene TRBV3-2), the J call TRBJ1-6; D unclear. Germline V CDR1 and CDR2: LGHDT, YNNKEL (reference sequence). With 4 bases removed from V and 14 bases from J, the gap between germline ends came to 15 bases. This CDR3 contains 13 residues. CDR3 region: CASSREMDGSLHF. DNA for the CDR3: TGTGCCAGCAGCCGGGAGATGGATGGTTCCCTCCACTTT.

The chain links TRBV28 to TRBJ1-6; D is uncertain. V was clipped by 5 bases and J by 8 bases, with 7 bases between them. The CDR3 consists of 12 residues. Germline V gene sequence: CDR1 MDHEN, CDR2 SYDVKM. The CDR3 sequence: CASSAADSPLHF. The DNA for the CDR3 is TGTGCCAGCAGTGCAGCGGATTCACCCCTCCACTTT.

J is TRBJ1-1 and V is TRBV4-1, with D tentatively TRBD1 (6 bases). Trimming took 4 bases from V and 2 from J, leaving 17 bases between them. CDR1 MGHRA and CDR2 YSYEKL come from the germline V gene. CDR3 length: 16 amino acids. The DNA for the CDR3 is TGCGCCAGCAGCCGCATTTGGGACACATCTAACACTGAAGCTTTCTTT. Translation: CASSRIWDTSNTEAFF.

The rearrangement links TRBV30 to TRBJ2-2; a possible D gene is TRBD1 (6 bases). Per the germline V gene, CDR1 is GTSNPN and CDR2 is SVGIG (reference sequence). With 7 bases removed from V and 6 bases from J, the gap between germline ends came to 21 bases. The CDR3 is 15 residues long. The DNA for the CDR3 is TGTGCCTTCTCGCCCCGACAGGCTGGGGCCGGGGAGCTGTTTTTT. It translates to CAFSPRQAGAGELFF.

This chain links TRBV13 with TRBJ1-3, with a tentative D call TRBD1 (5 bases). V was pared by 5 bases and J by 0 bases, with 8 bases between. The CDR3 has 14 residues. Germline V gene sequence: CDR1 PRHDT, CDR2 FYEKMQ (reference sequence). CDR3 nucleotide sequence: TGTGCCAGCAGCCATAGGGGCTCTGGAAACACCATATATTTT. It codes for CASSHRGSGNTIYF.

This clone was counted at least ten times. V gene TRBV19 combines with J gene TRBJ2-7; D is perhaps TRBD1 (5 bases). CDR1 is LNHDA, CDR2 SQIVND, per germline (reference sequence). The CDR3 length is 15 residues. V dropped 5 bases and J dropped 0 bases, with 14 bases sitting between them. CDR3 sequence (DNA): TGTGCCAGTAGTCACCACAGGAGCCTCTCCTACGAGCAGTACTTC. Encoded protein: CASSHHRSLSYEQYF.

The genes are TRBV6-5 and TRBJ2-7; no clear D gene. The V and J ends lost 9 bases and 2 bases respectively, with 8 bases between them. This CDR3 spans 11 amino acids. Germline CDR1 is MNHEY and CDR2 is SVGAGI. CDR3 sequence reads: CASSVTYEQYF. CDR3 coding DNA: TGTGCCAGTTCGGTTACCTACGAGCAGTACTTC.

This clone was observed once. This rearrangement joins TRBV4-1 to TRBJ2-3; TRBD1 matches at 7 bases. This CDR3 has 15 amino acids. Germline assignment: CDR1 MGHRA and CDR2 YSYEKL. V shed 0 bases, J shed 6 bases, and the junction held 6 bases outside the gene matches. CDR3 loop: CASSQEGGAYDTQYF. CDR3 bases: TGCGCCAGCAGCCAAGAAGGGGGCGCATATGATACGCAGTATTTT.

The chain joins TRBV19 to TRBJ2-1; 8 positions match TRBD2. The germline gives CDR1 LNHDA, CDR2 SQIVND (reference sequence). The J segment lost 5 bases and the V segment lost 5 bases, leaving 5 bases of the junction unmatched. The CDR3 is 14 amino acids. The CDR3 DNA follows: TGTGCCAGTAGTCCCAGACTAGCGAACAATGAGCAGTTCTTC. This codes for CASSPRLANNEQFF.

The CDR3 is CASSRPSGDEQFF. For the CDR3, the DNA is TGTGCCAGCAGCCGTCCTAGCGGTGATGAGCAGTTCTTC. V gene TRBV6-2 or TRBV6-3 combines with J gene TRBJ2-1; TRBD2 matches at 7 bases. Germline trimming cut 6 bases from V and 8 bases from J; bases unmatched to any gene: 7. CDR1 MNHEY and CDR2 SVGEGT come from the germline V gene. The CDR3 extends over 13 amino acids.

This clone has a handful of counts. V gene TRBV29-1 combines with J gene TRBJ2-7, with 7 bases fitting TRBD1. CDR3 length: 14 amino acids. V lost 5 bases, J lost 3 bases, and 10 bases stayed unmatched. The germline V gene has CDR1 SQVTM and CDR2 ANQGSEA. CDR3 bases: TGCAGCGTTCGGGACAGACTCAATGACTACGAGCAGTACTTC. It yields the protein CSVRDRLNDYEQYF.